The 13 T cell receptor beta chains below come from one sample, sequenced in a study of Ad26.COV2.S vaccination and SARS-CoV-2 variants. The treatment is: roughly 20 received Ad26.COV2.S at low or high dose, single or two shots; roughly five received placebo; per-sample allocation not given. Sampling was performed 63 days after the first vaccine or placebo injection. Sequenced by immunoSEQ multiplex PCR; TCRdb stores in-frame clones only, minus some. This table holds 300,000 to 400,000 clones, more than 70% found once. The sequenced sample was peripheral blood, obtained in a trial of Ad26.COV2.S vaccine versus placebo. These receptors were taken from a person between 18 and 60 years old who received the Ad26.COV2.S COVID-19 vaccine or a placebo.

This sequence joins TRBV5-1 and TRBJ2-1; TRBD1 matches at 9 bases. CDR3 length equals 17 residues. V trimming: 4 bases; J trimming: 12 bases; junction bases outside the gene matches: 20. Germline lookup yields CDR1 SGHRS and CDR2 YFSETQ. For the CDR3, the DNA is TGCGCCAGCAGCCTATTCCCGCCGGGACAGGGAACGGTTGCGCAGTTCTTC. Its translation is CASSLFPPGQGTVAQFF.

The chain joins TRBV18 to TRBJ1-2; D may be TRBD1 (5 bases). Germline-derived CDR1 and CDR2 are KGHSH and LQKENI. This CDR3 is 14 amino acids long. Trimming removed 3 bases at V and 8 bases at J, with 16 bases between. The CDR3 reads CASSPGAEAWGYTF. CDR3 coding DNA: TGTGCCAGCTCACCCGGGGCGGAGGCCTGGGGCTACACCTTC.

The chain joins TRBV15 to TRBJ2-7; 7 bases align to TRBD2. Germline V gene lookup returns CDR1 LNHNV and CDR2 YYDKDF (reference sequence). V lost 1 base, J lost 0 bases, and 3 bases stayed unmatched. CDR3 length equals 15 residues. The CDR3 DNA is TGTGCCACCAGCAGAGGAAGGGAGGGCTCCTACGAGCAGTACTTC. This gives the protein CATSRGREGSYEQYF.

The chain employs TRBV15 and TRBJ2-5; 8 bases are shared with TRBD2. Per germline, CDR1 LNHNV and CDR2 YYDKDF (reference sequence). Germline trimming cut 2 bases from V and 6 bases from J; bases unmatched to any gene: 8. This CDR3 is built from 15 residues. CDR3 region: CATSRSRGGGKTQYF. CDR3 DNA: TGTGCCACCAGCAGAAGTCGGGGGGGCGGAAAGACCCAGTACTTC.

The V gene is TRBV7-2, the J gene TRBJ2-7; D is ambiguous. Germline V gene lookup returns CDR1 SGHTA and CDR2 FQGNSA. CDR3 size: 13 residues. Trimming shortened V by 3 bases and J by 4 bases, and 10 bases separated the two germline ends. CDR3 coding DNA: TGTGCCAGCAGCTTGTCCCGGCAGTACGAGCAGTACTTC. Residues: CASSLSRQYEQYF.

This clone has a single count. The chain recombines TRBV7-2 with TRBJ2-5; 10 bases are shared with TRBD2. Germline V CDR1 and CDR2: SGHTA, FQGNSA. Trimming removed 1 base from V and 4 bases from J; junction bases left unmatched: 12. The CDR3 contains 18 residues. For the CDR3, the DNA is TGTGCCAGCAGCTTAGAGGGTGGAGTAGCGGGGGGAAGAGAGACCCAGTACTTC. Its translation is CASSLEGGVAGGRETQYF.

This chain connects TRBV9 to TRBJ1-1, with a weak D call TRBD1 (5 bases). Germline V lookup: CDR1 SGDLS, CDR2 YYNGEE. Trimming took 0 bases from V and 2 from J, leaving 11 bases between them. The CDR3 sequence is 15 residues long. CDR3 in DNA: TGTGCCAGCAGCGTAGCGGGGGGAAAAAACACTGAAGCTTTCTTT. It translates to CASSVAGGKNTEAFF.

The chain couples TRBV9 to TRBJ1-4, with D maybe TRBD1 (5 bases). Trimming removed 4 bases at V and 0 bases at J, with 10 bases between. Germline V gives CDR1 SGDLS, CDR2 YYNGEE. This CDR3 contains 15 residues. The CDR3 nucleotides read TGTGCCAGCAGCCCGGGGGGGTCAACTAATGAAAAACTGTTTTTT. As protein: CASSPGGSTNEKLFF.

The chain employs TRBV30 and TRBJ2-2, with D possibly being TRBD1 (6 bases). CDR1 is GTSNPN and CDR2 is SVGIG in the germline V gene (reference sequence). The CDR3 has 13 amino acids. Deletions cut 4 bases from V and 8 bases from J, with 14 bases between. CDR3 bases: TGTGCCTGGAACCTACAGGGTTTTGGGGAGCTGTTTTTT. This translates into CAWNLQGFGELFF. The full variable domain, completed using reference TRBV30 and TRBJ2-2, is SQTIHQWPATLVQPVGSPLSLECTVEGTSNPNLYWYRQAAGRGLQLLFYSVGIGQISSEVPQNLSASRPQDRQFILSSKKLLLSDSGFYLCAWNLQGFGELFFGEGSRLTVL.

The chain is built from TRBV5-1 and TRBJ1-4; 8 bases agree with TRBD1. With V trimmed by 2 bases and J by 8 bases, 5 bases remained unmatched. Germline CDR1 reads SGHRS; CDR2 reads YFSETQ. The CDR3 has 14 amino acids. The CDR3 region is CASSFGTGGEKLFF. The CDR3 DNA reads TGCGCCAGCAGCTTCGGGACAGGTGGAGAAAAACTGTTTTTT.

The chain has TRBV5-4 and TRBJ2-7; no reliable D call. Trimming cost V 2 bases and J 5 bases, with 11 bases left between them. Germline V gene lookup returns CDR1 SGHNT and CDR2 YYREEE (reference sequence). The CDR3 covers 13 residues. The CDR3 nucleotides read TGTGCCAGCAGCTTATCGTGGTCGGACGAGCAGTACTTC. Translating gives CASSLSWSDEQYF. Supplemented by reference TRBV5-4 and TRBJ2-7, the full variable domain reads ETGVTQSPTHLIKTRGQQVTLRCSSQSGHNTVSWYQQALGQGPQFIFQYYREEENGRGNFPPRFSGLQFPNYSSELNVNALELDDSALYLCASSLSWSDEQYFGPGTRLTVT.

The rearrangement links TRBV4-3 to TRBJ2-2; no definite D call. The CDR3 extends over 14 amino acids. Between the trimmed V and J ends, which lost 2 bases and 5 bases, there was a span of 9 bases. Per the germline V gene, CDR1 is LGHNA and CDR2 is YSLEER. This CDR3 is CASSQTTWTGELFF. In DNA form, the CDR3 reads TGCGCCAGCAGCCAAACTACGTGGACCGGGGAGCTGTTTTTT.

The rearrangement links TRBV4-3 to TRBJ2-7; D might be TRBD1 (6 bases). The CDR3 totals 16 residues. Germline CDR1 is LGHNA and CDR2 is YSLEER. The V gene lost 1 base and the J gene lost 1 base, with 14 bases spanning the gap. The CDR3 loop reads CASSQGLTGTSYEQYF. Here the CDR3 DNA reads TGCGCCAGCAGCCAAGGTTTAACGGGGACATCCTACGAGCAGTACTTC.